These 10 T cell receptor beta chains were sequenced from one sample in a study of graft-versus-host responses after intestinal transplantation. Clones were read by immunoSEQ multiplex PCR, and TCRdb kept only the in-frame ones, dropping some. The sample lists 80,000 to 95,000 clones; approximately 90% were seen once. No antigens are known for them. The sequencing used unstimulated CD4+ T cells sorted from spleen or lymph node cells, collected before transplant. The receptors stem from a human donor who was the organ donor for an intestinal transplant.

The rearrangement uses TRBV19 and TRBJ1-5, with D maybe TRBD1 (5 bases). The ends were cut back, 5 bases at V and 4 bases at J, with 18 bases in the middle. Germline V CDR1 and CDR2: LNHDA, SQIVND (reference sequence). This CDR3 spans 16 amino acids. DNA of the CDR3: TGTGCCAGTAGTCCAGCAGGGCCACCGGGTAATCAGCCCCAGCATTTT. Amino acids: CASSPAGPPGNQPQHF.

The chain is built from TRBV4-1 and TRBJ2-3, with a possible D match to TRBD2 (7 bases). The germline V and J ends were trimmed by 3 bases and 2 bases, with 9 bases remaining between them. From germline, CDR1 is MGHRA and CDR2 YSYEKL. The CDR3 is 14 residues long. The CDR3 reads CASSQGGPTDTQYF. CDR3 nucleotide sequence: TGCGCCAGCAGCCAGGGGGGGCCCACAGATACGCAGTATTTT.

CDR3 sequence reads: CASSHGVLGQPQHF. The CDR3 coding sequence is TGTGCCAGCTCCCACGGGGTTTTGGGTCAGCCCCAGCATTTT. V usage is TRBV18 and J usage is TRBJ1-5, with D hard to call. This CDR3 is 14 amino acids long. The V and J ends lost 6 bases and 6 bases respectively, with 15 bases between them. The germline V gene has CDR1 KGHSH and CDR2 LQKENI.

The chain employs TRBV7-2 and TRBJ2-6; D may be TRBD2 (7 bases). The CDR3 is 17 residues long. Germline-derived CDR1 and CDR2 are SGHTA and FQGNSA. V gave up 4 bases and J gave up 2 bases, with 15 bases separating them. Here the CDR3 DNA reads TGTGCCAGCAGCTCTGGGGGGGGGCGACCTGGGGCCAACGTCCTGACTTTC. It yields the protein CASSSGGGRPGANVLTF.

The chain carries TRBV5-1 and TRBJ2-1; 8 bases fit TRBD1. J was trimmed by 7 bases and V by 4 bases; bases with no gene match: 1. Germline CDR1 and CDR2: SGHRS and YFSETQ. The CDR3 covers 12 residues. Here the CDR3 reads CASSNRGNEQFF. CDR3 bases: TGCGCCAGCAGCAACAGGGGGAATGAGCAGTTCTTC.

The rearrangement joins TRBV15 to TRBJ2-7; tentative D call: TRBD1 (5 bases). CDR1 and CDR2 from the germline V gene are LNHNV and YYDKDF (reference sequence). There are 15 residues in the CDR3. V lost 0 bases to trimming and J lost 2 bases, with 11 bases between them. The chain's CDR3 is CATSRDQGLPYEQYF. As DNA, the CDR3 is TGTGCCACCAGCAGAGATCAGGGTTTGCCCTACGAGCAGTACTTC. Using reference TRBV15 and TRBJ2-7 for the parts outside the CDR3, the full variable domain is DAMVIQNPRYQVTQFGKPVTLSCSQTLNHNVMYWYQQKSSQAPKLLFHYYDKDFNNEADTPDNFQSRRPNTSFCFLDIRSPGLGDTAMYLCATSRDQGLPYEQYFGPGTRLTVT.

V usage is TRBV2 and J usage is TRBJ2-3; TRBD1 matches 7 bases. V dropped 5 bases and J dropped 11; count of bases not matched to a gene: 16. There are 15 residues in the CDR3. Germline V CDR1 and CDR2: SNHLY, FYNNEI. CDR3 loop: CASSYRETGSDGQYF. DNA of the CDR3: TGTGCCAGCAGTTACAGGGAGACAGGGAGTGACGGGCAGTATTTT.

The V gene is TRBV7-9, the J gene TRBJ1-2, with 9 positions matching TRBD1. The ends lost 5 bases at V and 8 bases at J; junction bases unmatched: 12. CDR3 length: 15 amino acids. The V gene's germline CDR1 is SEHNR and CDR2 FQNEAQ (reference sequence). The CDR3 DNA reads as TGTGCCAGCAGCCGAGAGGGACAGGGAGGAAGGGGCTACACCTTC. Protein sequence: CASSREGQGGRGYTF.

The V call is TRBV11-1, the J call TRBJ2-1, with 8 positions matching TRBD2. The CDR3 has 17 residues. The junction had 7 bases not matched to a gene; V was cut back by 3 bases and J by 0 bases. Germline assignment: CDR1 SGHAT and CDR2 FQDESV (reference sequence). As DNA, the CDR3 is TGTGCCAGCAGCTTTGGGCTCACTAGCGGCTCCTACAATGAGCAGTTCTTC. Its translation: CASSFGLTSGSYNEQFF.

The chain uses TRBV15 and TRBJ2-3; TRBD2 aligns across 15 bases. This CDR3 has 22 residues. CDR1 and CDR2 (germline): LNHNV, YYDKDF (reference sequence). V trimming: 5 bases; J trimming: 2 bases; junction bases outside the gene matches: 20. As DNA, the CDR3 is TGTGCCACCAGCTCTTCGGGACTAGCGGGAGGCCGGGCCTTTGTTTCCACAGATACGCAGTATTTT. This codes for CATSSSGLAGGRAFVSTDTQYF.